One sample yielded the 3 T cell receptor beta chains listed below, sequenced in a study of shared clonotypes between healthy human individuals. Data came from immunoSEQ multiplex PCR; TCRdb stores just in-frame clones and leaves some out. The sample yields some 490,000 clones, around 80% seen once. Sequenced sample: PBMCs. The source is a woman in her thirties or forties in good health. Some clones in this sample may be carry-over from other donors' samples.

About this clone itself: A much more abundant neighbour one base away suggests this may be a read error. This chain connects TRBV28 to TRBJ2-6; D gene ambiguous. Germline V gene lookup returns CDR1 MDHEN and CDR2 SYDVKM. The V and J ends lost 6 bases and 0 bases respectively, with 6 bases between them. The CDR3 consists of 14 residues. The CDR3 here is CASSGNSGANVLTF. The CDR3 DNA is TGTGCCAGCAGCGGAAACTCTGGGGCCAACGTCCTGACTTTC.

The chain couples TRBV25-1 to TRBJ2-7; the match to TRBD2 covers 9 bases. Germline lookup yields CDR1 MGHDK and CDR2 SYGVNS. With V trimmed by 5 bases and J by 3 bases, 14 bases remained unmatched. The CDR3 contains 17 residues. The CDR3 nucleotides are TGTGCCAGCAGTCCAGGCCCCCAGCGGGAGGTCCTCTACGAGCAGTACTTC. Protein sequence: CASSPGPQREVLYEQYF.

V usage is TRBV27 and J usage is TRBJ1-1; 7 bases match TRBD1. V lost 5 bases, J lost 5 bases, and 8 bases stayed unmatched. The germline gives CDR1 MNHEY, CDR2 SMNVEV (reference sequence). The CDR3 runs 14 residues. CDR3 DNA: TGTGCCAGCAGTAGGGGACAGCGGTATACTGAAGCTTTCTTT. Residues: CASSRGQRYTEAFF.